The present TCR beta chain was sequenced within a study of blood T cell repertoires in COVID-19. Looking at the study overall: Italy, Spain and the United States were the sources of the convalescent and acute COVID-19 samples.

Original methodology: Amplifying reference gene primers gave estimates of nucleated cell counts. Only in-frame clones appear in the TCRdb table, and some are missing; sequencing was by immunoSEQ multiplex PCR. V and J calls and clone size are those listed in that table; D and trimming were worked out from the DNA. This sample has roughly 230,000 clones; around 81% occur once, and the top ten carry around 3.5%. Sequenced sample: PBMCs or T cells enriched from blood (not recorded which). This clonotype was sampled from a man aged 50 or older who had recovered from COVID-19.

The CDR3 loop is CASSPPGSETQYF. Here the CDR3 DNA reads TGTGCCAGCTCACCCCCGGGGTCGGAGACCCAGTACTTC. The V and J genes are TRBV18 and TRBJ2-5; perhaps TRBD2 as D (5 bases). The CDR3 loop spans 13 amino acids. Germline V gives CDR1 KGHSH, CDR2 LQKENI. Trimming shortened V by 3 bases and J by 5 bases, and 10 bases separated the two germline ends. Full variable domain (remainder filled in from reference TRBV18 and TRBJ2-5): NAGVMQNPRHLVRRRGQEARLRCSPMKGHSHVYWYRQLPEEGLKFMVYLQKENIIDESGMPKERFSAEFPKEGPSILRIQQVVRGDSAAYFCASSPPGSETQYFGPGTRLLVL.